The 32 T cell receptor beta chains below all came from one sample that was sequenced in a study of cytotoxic CD8 clonotypes in ibrutinib-treated CLL. Repertoires were generated with immunoSEQ multiplex PCR, while TCRdb's copy carries only in-frame clones and drops some. The sample lists 76,000 or so clones, less than 90% occurring once. The material sequenced was PBMCs, taken after 24 months of ibrutinib treatment. Source of these receptors: a human donor with chronic lymphocytic leukemia.

This chain uses TRBV9 with TRBJ1-1, with a tentative D call TRBD1 (6 bases). CDR1 is SGDLS, CDR2 YYNGEE, per germline. CDR3 length: 13 residues. Between the trimmed V and J ends, which lost 4 bases and 5 bases, there was a span of 12 bases. CDR3 residues: CASSLNQGTEAFF. In DNA, the CDR3 is TGTGCCAGCAGCCTAAATCAGGGGACTGAAGCTTTCTTT.

The J gene is TRBJ2-3, the V gene TRBV19, with 12 bases identical to TRBD2. The germline gives CDR1 LNHDA, CDR2 SQIVND (reference sequence). With V trimmed by 4 bases and J by 4 bases, 6 bases remained unmatched. This CDR3 is built from 16 residues. The CDR3 sequence is CASSKLAGGPPDTQYF. Written as DNA, the CDR3 is TGTGCCAGTAGTAAACTAGCGGGAGGCCCCCCAGATACGCAGTATTTT.

The chain employs TRBV5-1 and TRBJ2-2; 8 bases match TRBD1. CDR3 length equals 16 residues. V lost 4 bases to trimming and J lost 8 bases; unmatched junction nucleotides: 13. Germline CDR1 and CDR2: SGHRS and YFSETQ. The DNA for the CDR3 is TGCGCCAGCAGCCCCCCGTATGCGCAGGGGGCGGGGGAGCTGTTTTTT. Encoded protein: CASSPPYAQGAGELFF. The full variable domain, in which reference TRBV5-1 and TRBJ2-2 provide the parts outside the CDR3, is KAGVTQTPRYLIKTRGQQVTLSCSPISGHRSVSWYQQTPGQGLQFLFEYFSETQRNKGNFPGRFSGRQFSNSRSEMNVSTLELGDSALYLCASSPPYAQGAGELFFGEGSRLTVL.

The chain carries TRBV7-3 and TRBJ2-7; 9 bases align to TRBD2. The V gene's germline CDR1 is SGHTA and CDR2 FQGTGA. Germline trimming cut 1 base from V and 4 bases from J; bases unmatched to any gene: 17. The CDR3 spans 19 residues. CDR3 loop: CASSLMFFYWGLAPYEQYF. DNA of the CDR3: TGTGCCAGCAGCTTAATGTTTTTTTATTGGGGACTAGCCCCATACGAGCAGTACTTC.

The chain carries TRBV2 and TRBJ2-3; D not resolved. V lost 6 bases to trimming and J lost 0 bases, with 16 bases between them. CDR1 is SNHLY, CDR2 FYNNEI, per germline. CDR3 length: 16 amino acids. The CDR3 loop reads CASRWAPSISTDTQYF. The CDR3 DNA is TGTGCCAGCAGGTGGGCCCCGTCAATCAGCACAGATACGCAGTATTTT.

CDR3 nucleotides: TGTGCCAGCAGCTTAGTCGGGAGCCCCACAGATACGCAGTATTTT. This codes for CASSLVGSPTDTQYF. The chain has TRBV7-3 and TRBJ2-3, with D tentatively TRBD2 (6 bases). Trimming removed 2 bases at V and 2 bases at J, with 11 bases between. Germline lookup yields CDR1 SGHTA and CDR2 FQGTGA. The CDR3 extends over 15 amino acids.

V and J are TRBV18 and TRBJ1-3, with 7 bases matching TRBD1. CDR1 is KGHSH and CDR2 is LQKENI in the germline V gene. CDR3 size: 14 residues. V trimming: 6 bases; J trimming: 3 bases; junction bases outside the gene matches: 5. CDR3 DNA sequence: TGTGCCAGCTCCCGGGACAGTTTTGGAAACACCATATATTTT. This sequence encodes CASSRDSFGNTIYF.

This chain uses TRBV13 with TRBJ2-2, with a tentative D call TRBD1 (5 bases). The CDR3 runs to 18 residues. Germline CDR1 PRHDT, CDR2 FYEKMQ (reference sequence). The V end lost 5 bases, the J end lost 3 bases, and 22 bases lay between the germline ends. CDR3 residues: CASSPGPHEGDDTGELFF. In DNA form, the CDR3 reads TGTGCCAGCAGCCCAGGGCCTCACGAAGGCGACGACACCGGGGAGCTGTTTTTT.

This clone has a handful of counts. This chain connects TRBV29-1 to TRBJ2-7, with D possibly matching TRBD1 (6 bases). The CDR3 is 13 residues long. V was cut by 0 bases and J by 1 base, with 7 bases left in between. Germline CDR1 reads SQVTM; CDR2 reads ANQGSEA. The CDR3 loop reads CSVEEGTSYEQYF. As DNA, the CDR3 is TGCAGCGTTGAAGAAGGGACATCCTACGAGCAGTACTTC.

The chain joins TRBV5-1 to TRBJ1-3; TRBD1 might be the D (5 bases). The V and J ends lost 0 bases and 0 bases respectively, with 10 bases between them. The CDR3 contains 16 residues. Germline V gene sequence: CDR1 SGHRS, CDR2 YFSETQ. The DNA of the CDR3 is TGCGCCAGCAGCTTGGATTCCGGGACCTCTGGAAACACCATATATTTT. It translates to CASSLDSGTSGNTIYF.

V usage is TRBV19 and J usage is TRBJ2-7; the match to TRBD2 covers 12 bases. J gave up 2 bases and V 2 bases, and 1 base lay outside the gene matches. This CDR3 contains 15 residues. Looked up from germline, CDR1 is LNHDA and CDR2 is SQIVND (reference sequence). The CDR3 is CASSILAGGAYEQYF. CDR3 bases: TGTGCCAGTAGTATACTAGCGGGAGGGGCCTACGAGCAGTACTTC.

The chain is built from TRBV19 and TRBJ2-7; possibly TRBD1 or TRBD2 for D (5 bases each). The CDR3 loop spans 15 amino acids. Germline-derived CDR1 and CDR2 are LNHDA and SQIVND (reference sequence). The germline V and J ends were trimmed by 3 bases and 5 bases, with 17 bases remaining between them. CDR3: CASSMIGAGKNEQYF. CDR3 DNA: TGTGCCAGTAGTATGATCGGGGCCGGAAAGAACGAGCAGTACTTC.

This clone appeared a few times. This chain uses TRBV27 with TRBJ1-1; no definite D call. The CDR3 length is 13 residues. The V end was cut by 2 bases, the J end by 4 bases, with 8 bases between. CDR1 MNHEY and CDR2 SMNVEV come from the germline V gene (reference sequence). Here the CDR3 reads CASSLGVSTEAFF. CDR3 nucleotide sequence: TGTGCCAGCAGTTTAGGGGTGAGCACTGAAGCTTTCTTT.

This chain joins TRBV7-3 and TRBJ2-5, with 7 bases aligning to TRBD2. This CDR3 region has 15 residues. CDR1 is SGHTA and CDR2 is FQGTGA in the germline V gene. J was trimmed by 4 bases and V by 1 base; bases with no gene match: 6. The CDR3 loop is CASSLSGTGGETQYF. In DNA, the CDR3 is TGTGCCAGCAGCTTAAGTGGTACGGGAGGAGAGACCCAGTACTTC.

This chain links TRBV11-2 with TRBJ2-2, with D unclear. The CDR3 spans 15 residues. Germline V gives CDR1 SGHAT, CDR2 FQNNGV. The V and J ends lost 0 bases and 3 bases respectively, with 8 bases between them. The CDR3 loop reads CASSLDGVYTGELFF. The DNA of the CDR3 is TGTGCCAGCAGCTTAGATGGAGTTTACACCGGGGAGCTGTTTTTT.

This chain uses TRBV10-3 with TRBJ2-2, with 8 bases aligning to TRBD2. The ends lost 6 bases at V and 6 bases at J; junction bases unmatched: 9. The germline V gene has CDR1 ENHRY and CDR2 SYGVKD. The CDR3 extends over 15 amino acids. CDR3 DNA sequence: TGTGCCATCAGCGAAGGGACTAGGAATGCCGGGGAGCTGTTTTTT. Encoded protein: CAISEGTRNAGELFF.

The rearrangement links TRBV27 to TRBJ2-3; D gene ambiguous. From germline, CDR1 is MNHEY and CDR2 SMNVEV (reference sequence). V was clipped by 6 bases and J by 2 bases, with 15 bases between them. The CDR3 is 15 residues long. The CDR3 DNA sequence: TGTGCCAGCAGCCCCCCCGACAAAAACACAGATACGCAGTATTTT. Its translation: CASSPPDKNTDTQYF.

The V call is TRBV5-1, the J call TRBJ2-1, with D perhaps given as TRBD1 or TRBD2 (5 bases each). Looked up from germline, CDR1 is SGHRS and CDR2 is YFSETQ. The CDR3 contains 15 residues. The germline V and J ends were trimmed by 0 bases and 0 bases, with 7 bases remaining between them. CDR3 DNA sequence: TGCGCCAGCAGCTTGGGGGGGTCCTCCTACAATGAGCAGTTCTTC. It codes for CASSLGGSSYNEQFF.

The chain links TRBV2 to TRBJ2-7, with 9 bases matching TRBD1. V lost 7 bases and J lost 0; bases outside the gene matches: 7. Germline loops: CDR1 SNHLY, CDR2 FYNNEI. The CDR3 spans 15 residues. CDR3 protein: CASTGDREGSYEQYF. CDR3 sequence (DNA): TGTGCCAGCACCGGGGACAGGGAGGGCTCCTACGAGCAGTACTTC.

The rearrangement joins TRBV11-2 to TRBJ2-7; D unresolved. The germline V and J ends were trimmed by 4 bases and 3 bases, with 4 bases remaining between them. CDR3 length: 11 amino acids. Germline values: CDR1 SGHAT, CDR2 FQNNGV. The CDR3 loop reads CASSSVYEQYF. CDR3 DNA: TGTGCCAGCAGCTCCGTCTACGAGCAGTACTTC.

Here the CDR3 DNA reads TGTGCCAGCAGCTTTGGGAAAAATCAGCCCCAGCATTTT. It specifies CASSFGKNQPQHF. V gene TRBV5-6 combines with J gene TRBJ1-5, with no clear D. V lost 2 bases and J 4 bases, leaving 7 bases between the germline ends. The CDR3 extends over 13 amino acids. The germline V gene has CDR1 SGHDT and CDR2 YYEEEE.

The CDR3 DNA reads TGTGCCAGCGACAGGGTGGGCCACGAGCAGTACTTC. This translates into CASDRVGHEQYF. The V gene is TRBV7-9, the J gene TRBJ2-7, with 7 bases fitting TRBD1. Germline assignment: CDR1 SEHNR and CDR2 FQNEAQ (reference sequence). CDR3 size: 12 residues. The V segment lost 8 bases and the J segment 5 bases; nucleotides outside the gene matches: 6.

Only one count was recorded for this clone. This chain uses TRBV5-6 with TRBJ2-3, with TRBD2 identical over 11 bases. J gave up 3 bases and V 5 bases, and 11 bases lay outside the gene matches. Germline V gene sequence: CDR1 SGHDT, CDR2 YYEEEE. This CDR3 has 17 residues. CDR3 amino acids: CASRTIAGGLVTDTQYF. CDR3 nucleotides: TGTGCCAGCAGAACAATAGCGGGAGGGTTGGTGACAGATACGCAGTATTTT. Drawing the rest from reference TRBV5-6 and TRBJ2-3, the complete variable domain is DAGVTQSPTHLIKTRGQQVTLRCSPKSGHDTVSWYQQALGQGPQFIFQYYEEEERQRGNFPDRFSGHQFPNYSSELNVNALLLGDSALYLCASRTIAGGLVTDTQYFGPGTRLTVL.

This chain uses TRBV5-1 with TRBJ2-5; TRBD1 agrees at 9 bases. Germline-derived CDR1 and CDR2 are SGHRS and YFSETQ. The trim removed 4 bases at V and 2 bases at J, leaving 6 bases unmatched. The CDR3 is 15 residues long. CDR3 DNA sequence: TGCGCCAGCAGCCGGGGACAGGGAATACAAGAGACCCAGTACTTC. Translation gives CASSRGQGIQETQYF.

On this clone: The same CDR3 arises from other DNA sequences in this sample as well. This rearrangement joins TRBV5-1 to TRBJ2-7; a weak D match, TRBD1 (6 bases). V lost 4 bases, J lost 0 bases, and 14 bases lay in between. CDR1 is SGHRS, CDR2 YFSETQ, per germline. This CDR3 comprises 15 residues. CDR3 nucleotides: TGCGCCAGCAGCCCCGGACAGACGTCCTCCTACGAGCAGTACTTC. It encodes CASSPGQTSSYEQYF.

The chain uses TRBV5-4 and TRBJ2-7; either TRBD1 or TRBD2 may fit D (5 bases each). The germline V gene encodes CDR1 SGHNT and CDR2 YYREEE (reference sequence). The ends were cut back, 0 bases at V and 0 bases at J, with 10 bases in the middle. CDR3 length: 15 amino acids. The CDR3 here is CASSLEGPFSYEQYF. The CDR3 nucleotides are TGTGCCAGCAGCTTGGAGGGACCCTTCTCCTACGAGCAGTACTTC.

V gene TRBV7-3 combines with J gene TRBJ2-5; no definite D call. Trimming pared 1 base from V and 4 bases from J, leaving 7 bases between. Germline V CDR1 and CDR2: SGHTA, FQGTGA. CDR3 size: 13 residues. CDR3 in DNA: TGTGCCAGCAGCTTAAATCGGCGAGAGACCCAGTACTTC. This codes for CASSLNRRETQYF.

This rearrangement joins TRBV4-2 to TRBJ2-7; 8 bases agree with TRBD2. Germline V gene lookup returns CDR1 LGHNA and CDR2 YNFKEQ. The junction had 6 bases not matched to a gene; V was cut back by 2 bases and J by 3 bases. The CDR3 has 15 amino acids. The CDR3 loop reads CASSQFPGGGYEQYF. The CDR3 DNA reads TGTGCCAGCAGCCAATTCCCCGGGGGGGGCTACGAGCAGTACTTC.

With respect to this clone: Germline and junction disagree at one end, which may indicate a read error. The chain couples TRBV30 to TRBJ1-3; D is undetermined. There are 15 residues in the CDR3. Germline V CDR1 and CDR2: GTSNPN, SVGIG (reference sequence). The CDR3 DNA sequence: TGTGCCCGGAGTACCGCCCTACTCTCTGGAAACACCATATATTTT. Translating it yields CARSTALLSGNTIYF.

The V gene is TRBV21-1, the J gene TRBJ1-5. TRBV21-1 is noted as a pseudogene. This CDR3 comprises 18 residues. CDR3 sequence reads: CASSKVEHSAFLGQPQHF. In DNA, the CDR3 is TGTGCCAGCAGCAAAGTTGAGCACAGTGCGTTCTTGGGGCAGCCCCAGCATTTT.

The J gene is TRBJ1-1, the V gene TRBV25-1, with D hard to call. The V end lost 0 bases, the J end lost 5 bases, and 7 bases lay between the germline ends. Germline CDR1 and CDR2: MGHDK and SYGVNS. The CDR3 has 13 residues. Here the CDR3 reads CASSEYLWTEAFF. DNA for the CDR3: TGTGCCAGCAGTGAATATTTGTGGACTGAAGCTTTCTTT.

The table lists this clone with a count of one. The rearrangement joins TRBV19 to TRBJ2-3; 11 bases fit TRBD2. Germline values: CDR1 LNHDA, CDR2 SQIVND (reference sequence). V was clipped by 2 bases and J by 5 bases; unmatched bases: 6. The CDR3 is 16 residues long. Written as DNA, the CDR3 is TGTGCCAGTAGTATACGGCTAGCGGGAGGTGGAGATACGCAGTATTTT. It yields the protein CASSIRLAGGGDTQYF.